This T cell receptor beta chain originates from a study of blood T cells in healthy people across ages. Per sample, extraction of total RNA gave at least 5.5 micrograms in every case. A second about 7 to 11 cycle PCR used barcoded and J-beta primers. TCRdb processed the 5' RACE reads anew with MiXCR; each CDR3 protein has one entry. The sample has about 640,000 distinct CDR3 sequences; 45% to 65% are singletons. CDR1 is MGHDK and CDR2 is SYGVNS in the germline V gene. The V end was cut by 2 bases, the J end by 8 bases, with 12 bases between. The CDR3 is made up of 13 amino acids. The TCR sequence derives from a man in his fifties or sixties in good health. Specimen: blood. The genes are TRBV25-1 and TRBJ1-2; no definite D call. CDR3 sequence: CASSEETLRGYTF. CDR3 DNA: TGTGCCAGCAGTGAAGAGACGTTGCGCGGCTACACCTTC.